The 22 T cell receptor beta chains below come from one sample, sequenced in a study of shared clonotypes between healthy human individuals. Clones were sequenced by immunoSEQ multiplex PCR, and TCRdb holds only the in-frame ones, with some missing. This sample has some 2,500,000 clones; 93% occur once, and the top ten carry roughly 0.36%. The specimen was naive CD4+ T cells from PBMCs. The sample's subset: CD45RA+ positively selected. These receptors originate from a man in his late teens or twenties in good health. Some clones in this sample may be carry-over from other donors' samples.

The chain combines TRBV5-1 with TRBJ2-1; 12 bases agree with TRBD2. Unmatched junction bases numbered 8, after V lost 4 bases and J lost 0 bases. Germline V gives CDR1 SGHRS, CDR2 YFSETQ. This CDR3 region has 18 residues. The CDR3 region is CASSPGLAGLPSYNEQFF. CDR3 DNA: TGCGCCAGCAGCCCGGGACTAGCGGGTCTACCCTCCTACAATGAGCAGTTCTTC.

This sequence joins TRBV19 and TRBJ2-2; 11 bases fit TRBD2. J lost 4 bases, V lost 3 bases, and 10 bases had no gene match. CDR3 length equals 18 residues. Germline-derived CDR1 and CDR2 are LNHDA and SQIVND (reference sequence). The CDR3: CASSMAPGTSGGTGELFF. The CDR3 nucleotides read TGTGCCAGTAGTATGGCTCCCGGGACTAGCGGTGGCACCGGGGAGCTGTTTTTT.

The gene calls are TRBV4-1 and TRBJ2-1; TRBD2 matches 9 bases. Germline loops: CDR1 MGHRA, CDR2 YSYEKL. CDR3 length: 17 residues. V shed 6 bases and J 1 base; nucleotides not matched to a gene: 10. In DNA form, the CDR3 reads TGCGCCAGCAGGCGAACTAGCGGGTATGGGTCCTACAATGAGCAGTTCTTC. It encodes CASRRTSGYGSYNEQFF.

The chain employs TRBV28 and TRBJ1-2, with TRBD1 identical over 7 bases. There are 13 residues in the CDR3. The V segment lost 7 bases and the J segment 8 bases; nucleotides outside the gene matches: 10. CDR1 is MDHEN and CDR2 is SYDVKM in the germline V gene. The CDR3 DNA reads TGTGCCAGCATTCCCGAGGGGGCGTACGGCTACACCTTC. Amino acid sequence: CASIPEGAYGYTF.

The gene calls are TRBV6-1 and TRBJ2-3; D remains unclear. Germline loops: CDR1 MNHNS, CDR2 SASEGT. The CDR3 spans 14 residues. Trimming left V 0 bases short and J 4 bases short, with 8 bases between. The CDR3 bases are TGTGCCAGCAGTGAAGCCTGGGTTTCAGATACGCAGTATTTT. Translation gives CASSEAWVSDTQYF.

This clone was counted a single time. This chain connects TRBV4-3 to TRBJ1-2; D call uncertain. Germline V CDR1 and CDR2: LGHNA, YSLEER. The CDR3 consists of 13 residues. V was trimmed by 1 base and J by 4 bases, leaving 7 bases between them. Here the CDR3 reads CASSQGGSYGYTF. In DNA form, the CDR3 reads TGCGCCAGCAGCCAAGGGGGAAGCTATGGCTACACCTTC.

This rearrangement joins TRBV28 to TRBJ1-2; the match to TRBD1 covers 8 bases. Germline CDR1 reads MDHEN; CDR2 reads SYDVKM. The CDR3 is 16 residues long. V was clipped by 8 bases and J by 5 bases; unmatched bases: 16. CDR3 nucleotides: TGTGCCAGCCTCCGGACAGGGCGGGGGTTGAGGTATGGCTACACCTTC. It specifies CASLRTGRGLRYGYTF.

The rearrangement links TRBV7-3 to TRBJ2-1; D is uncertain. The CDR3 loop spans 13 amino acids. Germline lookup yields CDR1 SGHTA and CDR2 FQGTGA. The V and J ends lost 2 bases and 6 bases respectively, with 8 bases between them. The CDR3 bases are TGTGCCAGCAGCTTAGGGTCAATCAATGAGCAGTTCTTC. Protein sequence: CASSLGSINEQFF.

The CDR3 sequence: CASSLVRTDYMNTEAFF. CDR3 nucleotide sequence: TGTGCCAGCAGCTTGGTTAGGACAGACTATATGAACACTGAAGCTTTCTTT. The genes are TRBV5-6 and TRBJ1-1, with D possibly being TRBD1 (6 bases). The CDR3 has 17 amino acids. Germline V gene lookup returns CDR1 SGHDT and CDR2 YYEEEE. The ends were cut back, 0 bases at V and 0 bases at J, with 15 bases in the middle.

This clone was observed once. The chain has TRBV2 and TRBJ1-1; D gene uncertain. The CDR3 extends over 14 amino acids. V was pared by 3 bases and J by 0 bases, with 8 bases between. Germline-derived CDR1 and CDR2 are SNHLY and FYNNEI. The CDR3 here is CASSDLVLNTEAFF. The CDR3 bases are TGTGCCAGCAGTGATCTCGTGTTGAACACTGAAGCTTTCTTT.

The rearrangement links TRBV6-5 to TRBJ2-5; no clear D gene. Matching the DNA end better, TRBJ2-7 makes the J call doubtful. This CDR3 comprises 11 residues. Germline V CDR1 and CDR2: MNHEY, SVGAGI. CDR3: CASSWLGEQYF. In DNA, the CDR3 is TGTGCCAGCAGTTGGTTGGGCGAGCAGTACTTC.

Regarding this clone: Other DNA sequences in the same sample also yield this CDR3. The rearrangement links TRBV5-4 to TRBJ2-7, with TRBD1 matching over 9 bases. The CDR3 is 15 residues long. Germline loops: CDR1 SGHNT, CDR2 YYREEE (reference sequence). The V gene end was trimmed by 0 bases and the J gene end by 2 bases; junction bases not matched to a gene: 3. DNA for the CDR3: TGTGCCAGCAGCTTGGGCGGACAGGGGACCTACGAGCAGTACTTC. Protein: CASSLGGQGTYEQYF. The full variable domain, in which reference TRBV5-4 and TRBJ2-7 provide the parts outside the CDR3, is ETGVTQSPTHLIKTRGQQVTLRCSSQSGHNTVSWYQQALGQGPQFIFQYYREEENGRGNFPPRFSGLQFPNYSSELNVNALELDDSALYLCASSLGGQGTYEQYFGPGTRLTVT.

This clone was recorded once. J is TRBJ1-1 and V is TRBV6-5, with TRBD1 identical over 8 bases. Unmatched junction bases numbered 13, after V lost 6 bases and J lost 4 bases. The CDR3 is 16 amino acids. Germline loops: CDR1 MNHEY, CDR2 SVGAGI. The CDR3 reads CASSYRGVARGTEAFF. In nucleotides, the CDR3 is TGTGCCAGCAGCTACAGGGGGGTCGCTCGGGGCACTGAAGCTTTCTTT.

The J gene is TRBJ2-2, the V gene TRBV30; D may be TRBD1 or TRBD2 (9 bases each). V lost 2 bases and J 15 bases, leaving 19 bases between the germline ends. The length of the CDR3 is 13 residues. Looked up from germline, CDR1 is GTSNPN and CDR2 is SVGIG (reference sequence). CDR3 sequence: CAWSPGQGTSLFF. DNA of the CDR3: TGTGCCTGGAGTCCCGGACAGGGGACTAGCTTGTTTTTT.

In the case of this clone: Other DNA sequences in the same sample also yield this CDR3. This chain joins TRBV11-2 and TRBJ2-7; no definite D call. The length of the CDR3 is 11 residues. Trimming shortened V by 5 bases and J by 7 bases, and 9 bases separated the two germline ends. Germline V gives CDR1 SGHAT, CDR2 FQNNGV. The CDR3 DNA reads TGTGCCAGCAGCCCATTCAGGGAGCAGTACTTC. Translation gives CASSPFREQYF.

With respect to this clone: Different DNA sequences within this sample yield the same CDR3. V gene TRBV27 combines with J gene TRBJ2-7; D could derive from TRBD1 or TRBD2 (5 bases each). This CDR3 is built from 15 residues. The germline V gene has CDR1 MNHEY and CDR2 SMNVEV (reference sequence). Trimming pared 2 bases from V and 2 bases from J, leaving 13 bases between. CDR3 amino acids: CASSLPGTATYEQYF. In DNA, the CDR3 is TGTGCCAGCAGTTTACCCGGGACGGCTACCTACGAGCAGTACTTC.

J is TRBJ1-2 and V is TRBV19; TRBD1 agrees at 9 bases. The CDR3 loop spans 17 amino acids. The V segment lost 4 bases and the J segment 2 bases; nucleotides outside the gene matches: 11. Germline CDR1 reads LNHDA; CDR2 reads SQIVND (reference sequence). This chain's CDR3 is CASSNRGRLNRNYGYTF. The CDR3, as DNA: TGTGCCAGTAGTAACAGGGGGCGCCTGAACCGGAACTATGGCTACACCTTC.

The DNA for the CDR3 is TGTGCCAGCAGCTTAGTCGGAAGCGGGGGTTCCTACGAGCAGTACTTC. Translating gives CASSLVGSGGSYEQYF. The J gene is TRBJ2-7, the V gene TRBV7-2; 8 nucleotides agree with TRBD2. The CDR3 totals 16 residues. Unmatched junction bases numbered 6, after V lost 1 base and J lost 1 base. Germline assignment: CDR1 SGHTA and CDR2 FQGNSA.

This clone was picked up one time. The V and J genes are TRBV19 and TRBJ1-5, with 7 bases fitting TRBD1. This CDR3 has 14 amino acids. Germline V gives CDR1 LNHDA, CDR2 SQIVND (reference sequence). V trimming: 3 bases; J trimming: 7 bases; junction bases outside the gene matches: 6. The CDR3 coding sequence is TGTGCCAGTAGTATCCAGGGGGGGTACCAGCCCCAGCATTTT. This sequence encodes CASSIQGGYQPQHF.

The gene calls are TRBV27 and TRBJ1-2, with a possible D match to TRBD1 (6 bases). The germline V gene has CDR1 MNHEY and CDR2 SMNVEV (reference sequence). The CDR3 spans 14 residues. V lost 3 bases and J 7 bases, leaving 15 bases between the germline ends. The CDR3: CASSFLAGARGYTF. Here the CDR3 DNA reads TGTGCCAGCAGTTTTCTTGCGGGGGCGCGTGGCTACACCTTC.

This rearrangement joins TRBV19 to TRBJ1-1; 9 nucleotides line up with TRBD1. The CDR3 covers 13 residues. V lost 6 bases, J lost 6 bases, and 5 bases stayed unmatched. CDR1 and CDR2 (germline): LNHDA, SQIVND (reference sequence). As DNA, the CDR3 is TGTGCCAGTAGCCGGGACAGGGCCCCTGAAGCTTTCTTT. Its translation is CASSRDRAPEAFF.

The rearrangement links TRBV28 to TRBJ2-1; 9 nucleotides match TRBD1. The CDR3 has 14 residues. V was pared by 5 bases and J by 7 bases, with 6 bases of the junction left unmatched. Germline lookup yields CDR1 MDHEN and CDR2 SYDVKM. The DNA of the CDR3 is TGTGCCAGCAGTCGTCACAGGGGGCAGAATGAGCAGTTCTTC. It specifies CASSRHRGQNEQFF.